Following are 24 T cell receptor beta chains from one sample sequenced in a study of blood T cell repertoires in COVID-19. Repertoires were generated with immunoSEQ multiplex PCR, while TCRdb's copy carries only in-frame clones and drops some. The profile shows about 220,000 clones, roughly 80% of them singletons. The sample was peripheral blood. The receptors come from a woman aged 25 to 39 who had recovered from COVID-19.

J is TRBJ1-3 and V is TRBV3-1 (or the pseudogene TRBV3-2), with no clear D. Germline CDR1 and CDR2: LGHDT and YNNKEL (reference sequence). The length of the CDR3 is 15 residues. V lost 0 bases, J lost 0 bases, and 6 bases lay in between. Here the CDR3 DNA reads TGTGCCAGCAGCCAAGACAGGTACTCTGGAAACACCATATATTTT. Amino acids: CASSQDRYSGNTIYF.

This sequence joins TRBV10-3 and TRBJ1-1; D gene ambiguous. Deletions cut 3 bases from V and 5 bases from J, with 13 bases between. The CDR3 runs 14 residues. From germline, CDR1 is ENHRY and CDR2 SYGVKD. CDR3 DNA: TGTGCCATCAGTGACCCACTAGAGGCGACTGAAGCTTTCTTT. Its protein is CAISDPLEATEAFF.

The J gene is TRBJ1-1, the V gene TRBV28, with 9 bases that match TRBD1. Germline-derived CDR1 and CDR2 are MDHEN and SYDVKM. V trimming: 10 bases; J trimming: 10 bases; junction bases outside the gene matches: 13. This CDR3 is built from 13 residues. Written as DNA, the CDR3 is TGTGCCACCGCGCTGACAGGGGGAGGTTTAGCTTTCTTT. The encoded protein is CATALTGGGLAFF.

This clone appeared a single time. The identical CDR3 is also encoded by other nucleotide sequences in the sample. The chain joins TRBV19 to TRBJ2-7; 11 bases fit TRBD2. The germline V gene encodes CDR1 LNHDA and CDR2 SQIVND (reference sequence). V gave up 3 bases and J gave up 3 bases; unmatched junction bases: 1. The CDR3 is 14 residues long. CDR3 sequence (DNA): TGTGCCAGTAGTATCACTAGCGGGAGCTACGAGCAGTACTTC. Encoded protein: CASSITSGSYEQYF.

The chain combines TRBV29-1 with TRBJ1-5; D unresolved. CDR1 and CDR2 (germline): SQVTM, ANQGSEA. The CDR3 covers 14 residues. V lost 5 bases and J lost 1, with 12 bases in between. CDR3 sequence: CSVLERGSNQPQHF. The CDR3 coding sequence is TGCAGCGTTCTTGAACGAGGCAGCAATCAGCCCCAGCATTTT. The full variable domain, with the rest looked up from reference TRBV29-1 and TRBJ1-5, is SAVISQKPSRDICQRGTSLTIQCQVDSQVTMMFWYRQQPGQSLTLIATANQGSEATYESGFVIDKFPISRPNLTFSTLTVSNMSPEDSSIYLCSVLERGSNQPQHFGDGTRLSIL.

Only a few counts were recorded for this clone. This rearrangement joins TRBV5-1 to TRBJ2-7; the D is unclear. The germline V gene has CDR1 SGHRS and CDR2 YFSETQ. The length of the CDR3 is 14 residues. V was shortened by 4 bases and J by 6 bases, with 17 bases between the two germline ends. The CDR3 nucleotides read TGCGCCAGCAGCGGCTCTCCTGGAGTGTCCGAGCAGTACTTC. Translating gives CASSGSPGVSEQYF.

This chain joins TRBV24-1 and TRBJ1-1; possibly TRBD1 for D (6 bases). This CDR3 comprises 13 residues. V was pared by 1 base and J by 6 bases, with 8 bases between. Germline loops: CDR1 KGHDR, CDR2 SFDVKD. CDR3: CATSDFWTAEAFF. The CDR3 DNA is TGTGCCACCAGTGATTTTTGGACAGCTGAAGCTTTCTTT.

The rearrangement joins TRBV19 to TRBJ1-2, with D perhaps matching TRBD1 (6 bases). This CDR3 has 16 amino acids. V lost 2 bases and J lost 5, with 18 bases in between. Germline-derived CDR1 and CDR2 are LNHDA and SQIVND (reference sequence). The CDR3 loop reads CASSIYGPSDRYGYTF. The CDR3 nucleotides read TGTGCCAGTAGTATATACGGGCCGAGCGACAGGTATGGCTACACCTTC.

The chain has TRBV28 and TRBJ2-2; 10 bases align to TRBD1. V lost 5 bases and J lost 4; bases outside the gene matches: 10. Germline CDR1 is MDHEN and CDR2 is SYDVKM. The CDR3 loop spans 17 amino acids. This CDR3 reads CASSPPGQGFPTGELFF. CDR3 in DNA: TGTGCCAGCAGTCCACCGGGACAGGGGTTCCCCACCGGGGAGCTGTTTTTT.

The CDR3 reads CASSLGRGQDYGYTF. The DNA of the CDR3 is TGTGCCAGCAGCTTGGGCAGGGGGCAGGACTATGGCTACACCTTC. J is TRBJ1-2 and V is TRBV5-4, with 8 bases that match TRBD1. The CDR3 is made up of 15 amino acids. Germline V gene data show CDR1 as SGHNT and CDR2 as YYREEE (reference sequence). J lost 3 bases, V lost 0 bases, and 4 bases had no gene match.

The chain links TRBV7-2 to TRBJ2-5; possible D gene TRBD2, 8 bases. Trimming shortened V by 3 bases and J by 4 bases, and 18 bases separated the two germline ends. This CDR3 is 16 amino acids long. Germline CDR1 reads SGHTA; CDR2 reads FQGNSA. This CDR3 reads CASSFRGAGGSETQYF. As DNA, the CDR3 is TGTGCCAGCAGCTTCAGGGGGGCGGGAGGCTCAGAGACCCAGTACTTC.

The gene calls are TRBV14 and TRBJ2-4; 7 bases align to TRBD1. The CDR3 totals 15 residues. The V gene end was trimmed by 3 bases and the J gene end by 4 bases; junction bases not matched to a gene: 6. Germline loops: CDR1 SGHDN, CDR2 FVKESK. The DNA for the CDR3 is TGTGCCAGCAGCCAGTTGACAGGGTCGAAAAACATTCAGTACTTC. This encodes CASSQLTGSKNIQYF. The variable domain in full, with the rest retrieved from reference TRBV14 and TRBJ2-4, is EAGVTQFPSHSVIEKGQTVTLRCDPISGHDNLYWYRRVMGKEIKFLLHFVKESKQDESGMPNNRFLAERTGGTYSTLKVQPAELEDSGVYFCASSQLTGSKNIQYFGAGTRLSVL.

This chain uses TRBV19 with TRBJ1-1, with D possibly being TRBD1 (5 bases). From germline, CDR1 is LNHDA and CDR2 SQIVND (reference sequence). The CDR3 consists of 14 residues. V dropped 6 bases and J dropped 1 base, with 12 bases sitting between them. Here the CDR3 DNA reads TGTGCCAGTAGCTCAGGGCAGACGAACACTGAAGCTTTCTTT. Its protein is CASSSGQTNTEAFF.

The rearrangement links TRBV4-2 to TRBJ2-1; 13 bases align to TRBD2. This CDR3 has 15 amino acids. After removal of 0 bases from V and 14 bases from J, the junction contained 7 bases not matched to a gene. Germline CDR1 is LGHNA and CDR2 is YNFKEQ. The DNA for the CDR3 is TGTGCCAGCAGCCAAGATCGCACTAGCGGGAGGGGGGAGTTCTTC. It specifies CASSQDRTSGRGEFF.

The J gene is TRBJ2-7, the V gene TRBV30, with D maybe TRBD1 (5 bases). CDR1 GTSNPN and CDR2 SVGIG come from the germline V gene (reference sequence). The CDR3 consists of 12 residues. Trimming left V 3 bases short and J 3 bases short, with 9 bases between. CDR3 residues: CAWSRDIYEQYF. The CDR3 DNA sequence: TGTGCCTGGAGCAGGGATATCTACGAGCAGTACTTC.

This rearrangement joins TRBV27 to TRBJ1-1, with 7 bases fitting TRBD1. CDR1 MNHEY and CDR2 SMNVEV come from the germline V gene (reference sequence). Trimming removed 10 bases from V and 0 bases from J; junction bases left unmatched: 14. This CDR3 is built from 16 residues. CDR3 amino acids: CATRQGTWGMNTEAFF. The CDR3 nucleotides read TGTGCCACCAGACAGGGAACCTGGGGGATGAACACTGAAGCTTTCTTT.

CDR3 coding DNA: TGCGCCAGCAGCGGGGGGGCCTACGAGCAGTACTTC. It specifies CASSGGAYEQYF. The chain links TRBV5-1 to TRBJ2-7, with 7 bases identical to TRBD2. The ends lost 4 bases at V and 2 bases at J; junction bases unmatched: 0. Germline V gives CDR1 SGHRS, CDR2 YFSETQ. The CDR3 has 12 residues. The full variable domain, completed using reference TRBV5-1 and TRBJ2-7, is KAGVTQTPRYLIKTRGQQVTLSCSPISGHRSVSWYQQTPGQGLQFLFEYFSETQRNKGNFPGRFSGRQFSNSRSEMNVSTLELGDSALYLCASSGGAYEQYFGPGTRLTVT.

The CDR3 region has the DNA TGTGCCAGCAGCGGGGGGACTGACCCCTATGGCTACACCTTC. Amino acid sequence: CASSGGTDPYGYTF. This chain connects TRBV7-9 to TRBJ1-2; perhaps TRBD1 as D (5 bases). V lost 5 bases and J lost 4, with 14 bases in between. This CDR3 has 14 residues. Germline-derived CDR1 and CDR2 are SEHNR and FQNEAQ (reference sequence).

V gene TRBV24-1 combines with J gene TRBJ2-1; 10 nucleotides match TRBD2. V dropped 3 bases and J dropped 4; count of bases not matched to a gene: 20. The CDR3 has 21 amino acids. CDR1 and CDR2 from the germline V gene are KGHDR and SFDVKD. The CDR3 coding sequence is TGTGCCACCAGTGATCCATATCGCGGGACGGCTAGCGGGAGCAAGTACAATGAGCAGTTCTTC. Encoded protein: CATSDPYRGTASGSKYNEQFF.

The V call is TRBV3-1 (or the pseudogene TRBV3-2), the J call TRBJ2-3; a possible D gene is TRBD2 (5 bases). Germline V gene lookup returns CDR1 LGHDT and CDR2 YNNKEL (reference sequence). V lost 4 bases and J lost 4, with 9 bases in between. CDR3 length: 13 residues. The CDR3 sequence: CASSPGGSDTQYF. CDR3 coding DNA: TGTGCCAGCAGCCCCGGAGGATCAGATACGCAGTATTTT.

The CDR3 sequence: CASSPSDSSNEQFF. The CDR3 DNA follows: TGTGCCAGCAGCCCCTCGGACAGTTCAAATGAGCAGTTCTTC. The V call is TRBV3-1 (or the pseudogene TRBV3-2), the J call TRBJ2-1; D perhaps matches TRBD1 (6 bases). In germline, CDR1 is LGHDT, CDR2 YNNKEL (reference sequence). There are 14 residues in the CDR3. Trimming shortened V by 4 bases and J by 7 bases, and 14 bases separated the two germline ends.

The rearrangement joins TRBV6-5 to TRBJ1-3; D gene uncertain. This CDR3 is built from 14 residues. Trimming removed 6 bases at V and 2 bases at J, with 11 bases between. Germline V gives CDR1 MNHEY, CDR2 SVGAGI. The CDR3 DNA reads TGTGCCAGCAGCCCGACATCAACTGGAAACACCATATATTTT. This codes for CASSPTSTGNTIYF.

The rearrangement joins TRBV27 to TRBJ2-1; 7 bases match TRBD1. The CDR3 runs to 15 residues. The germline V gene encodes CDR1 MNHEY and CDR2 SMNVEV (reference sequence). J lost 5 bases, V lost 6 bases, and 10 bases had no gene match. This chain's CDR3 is CASRHRAGTDNEQFF. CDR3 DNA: TGTGCCAGCAGACACCGCGCCGGGACAGACAATGAGCAGTTCTTC.

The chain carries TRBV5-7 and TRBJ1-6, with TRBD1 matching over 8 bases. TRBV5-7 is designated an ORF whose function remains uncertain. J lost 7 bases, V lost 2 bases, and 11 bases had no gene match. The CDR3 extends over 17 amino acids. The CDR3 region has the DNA TGTGCCAGCAGCTTAGGGCAGGGGGCGCCTCGCAATTCACCCCTCCACTTT. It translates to CASSLGQGAPRNSPLHF.